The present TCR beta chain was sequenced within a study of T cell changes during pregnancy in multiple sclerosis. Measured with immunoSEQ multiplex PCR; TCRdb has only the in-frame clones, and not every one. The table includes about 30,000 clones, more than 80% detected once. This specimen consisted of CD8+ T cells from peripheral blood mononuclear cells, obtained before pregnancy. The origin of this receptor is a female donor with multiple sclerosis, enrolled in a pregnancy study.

CDR3 nucleotides: TGCGCCAGCAGCCCCCTGGCGGATCCCGGGGAGCTGTTTTTT. Protein product: CASSPLADPGELFF. This chain links TRBV5-1 with TRBJ2-2; unclear D gene. The germline CDR1 and CDR2 sequences are SGHRS and YFSETQ. The CDR3 runs to 14 residues. The V gene lost 4 bases and the J gene lost 6 bases, with 13 bases spanning the gap.